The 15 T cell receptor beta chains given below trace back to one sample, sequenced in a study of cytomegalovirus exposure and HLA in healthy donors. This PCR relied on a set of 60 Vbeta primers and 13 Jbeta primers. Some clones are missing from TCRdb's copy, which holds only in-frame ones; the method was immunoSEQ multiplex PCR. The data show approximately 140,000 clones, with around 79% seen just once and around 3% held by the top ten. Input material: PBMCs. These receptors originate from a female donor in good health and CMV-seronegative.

CDR3 sequence (DNA): TGTGCCAGCAGCTTAAGGCAGGGAGAGACCCAGTACTTC. This gives the protein CASSLRQGETQYF. This chain uses TRBV13 with TRBJ2-5; D may be TRBD1 (5 bases). This CDR3 region has 13 residues. The V gene lost 2 bases and the J gene lost 4 bases, with 8 bases spanning the gap. The germline V gene has CDR1 PRHDT and CDR2 FYEKMQ (reference sequence).

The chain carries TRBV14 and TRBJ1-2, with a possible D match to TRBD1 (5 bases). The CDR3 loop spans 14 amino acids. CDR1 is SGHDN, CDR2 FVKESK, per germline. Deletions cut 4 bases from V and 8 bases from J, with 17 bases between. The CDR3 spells CASSLAVGGYGYTF. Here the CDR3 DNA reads TGTGCCAGCAGCCTGGCCGTCGGGGGATACGGCTACACCTTC.

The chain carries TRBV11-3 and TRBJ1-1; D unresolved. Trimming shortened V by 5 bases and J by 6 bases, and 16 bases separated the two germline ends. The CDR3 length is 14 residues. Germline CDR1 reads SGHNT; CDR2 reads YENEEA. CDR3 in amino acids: CASSKLTFGAEAFF. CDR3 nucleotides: TGTGCCAGCAGCAAACTAACCTTCGGGGCTGAAGCTTTCTTT.

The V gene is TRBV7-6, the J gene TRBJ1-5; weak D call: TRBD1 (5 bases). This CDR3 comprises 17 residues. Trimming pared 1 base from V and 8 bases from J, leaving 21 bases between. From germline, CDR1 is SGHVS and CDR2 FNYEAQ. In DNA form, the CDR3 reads TGTGCCAGCAGCTTAGTACCGCAATCGGGGGGGAGGGAGCCCCAGCATTTT. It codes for CASSLVPQSGGREPQHF.

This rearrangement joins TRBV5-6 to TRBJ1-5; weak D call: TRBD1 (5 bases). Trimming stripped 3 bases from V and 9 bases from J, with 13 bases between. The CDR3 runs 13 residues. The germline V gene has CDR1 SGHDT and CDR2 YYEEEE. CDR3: CASSSPPGGPQHF. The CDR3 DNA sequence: TGTGCCAGCAGCTCCCCTCCCGGGGGGCCCCAGCATTTT.

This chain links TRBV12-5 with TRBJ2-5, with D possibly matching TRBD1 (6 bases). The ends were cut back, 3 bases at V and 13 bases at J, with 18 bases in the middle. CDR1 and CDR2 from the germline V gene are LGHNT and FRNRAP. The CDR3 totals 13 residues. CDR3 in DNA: TGTGCTAGTGGTTTAGCCCGGGTGGGGGCCCTGTACTTC. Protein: CASGLARVGALYF.

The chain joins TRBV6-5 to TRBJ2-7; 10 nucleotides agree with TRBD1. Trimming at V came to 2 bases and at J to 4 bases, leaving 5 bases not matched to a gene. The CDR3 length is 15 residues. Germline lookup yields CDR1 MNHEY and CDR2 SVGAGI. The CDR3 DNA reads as TGTGCCAGCAGTTACGCCGGGACAGGGGCTTACGAGCAGTACTTC. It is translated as CASSYAGTGAYEQYF.

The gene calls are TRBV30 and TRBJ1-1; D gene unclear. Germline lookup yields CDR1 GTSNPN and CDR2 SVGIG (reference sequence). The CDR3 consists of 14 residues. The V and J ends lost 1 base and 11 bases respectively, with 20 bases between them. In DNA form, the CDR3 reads TGTGCCTGGAGTGCCGGGATGATTAACACTGGGGCTTTCTTT. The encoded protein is CAWSAGMINTGAFF.

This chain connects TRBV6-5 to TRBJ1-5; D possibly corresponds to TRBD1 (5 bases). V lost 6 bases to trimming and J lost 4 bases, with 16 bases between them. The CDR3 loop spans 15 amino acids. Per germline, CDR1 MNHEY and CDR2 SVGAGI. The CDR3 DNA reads TGTGCCAGCAGCTGGAATTTTAGACAGAATCAGCCCCAGCATTTT. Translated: CASSWNFRQNQPQHF.

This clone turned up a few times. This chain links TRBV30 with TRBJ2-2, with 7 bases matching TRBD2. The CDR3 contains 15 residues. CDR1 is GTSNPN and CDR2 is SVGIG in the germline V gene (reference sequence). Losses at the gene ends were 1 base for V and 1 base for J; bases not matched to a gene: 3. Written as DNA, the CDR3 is TGTGCCTGGAGTGGTGGGGGGGAGAACACCGGGGAGCTGTTTTTT. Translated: CAWSGGGENTGELFF.

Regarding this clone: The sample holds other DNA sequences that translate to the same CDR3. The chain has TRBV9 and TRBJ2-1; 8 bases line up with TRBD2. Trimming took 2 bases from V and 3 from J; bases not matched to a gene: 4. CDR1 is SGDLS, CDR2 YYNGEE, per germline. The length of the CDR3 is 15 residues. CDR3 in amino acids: CASSVSGTSYNEQFF. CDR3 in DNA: TGTGCCAGCAGCGTTAGCGGGACGAGCTACAATGAGCAGTTCTTC.

The CDR3 sequence is CASSYGSGASTDTQYF. The CDR3 DNA reads TGTGCCAGCAGTTACGGGAGCGGGGCGAGCACAGATACGCAGTATTTT. The chain couples TRBV6-5 to TRBJ2-3; TRBD2 matches 7 bases. This CDR3 contains 16 residues. CDR1 MNHEY and CDR2 SVGAGI come from the germline V gene. Trimming removed 2 bases from V and 0 bases from J; junction bases left unmatched: 5.

The CDR3 protein is CASSFPGYNEQFF. The DNA for the CDR3 is TGTGCCAGCAGCTTCCCGGGCTACAATGAGCAGTTCTTC. The V gene is TRBV5-6, the J gene TRBJ2-1; D gene unclear. The CDR3 loop spans 13 amino acids. Per the germline V gene, CDR1 is SGHDT and CDR2 is YYEEEE. The germline V and J ends were trimmed by 2 bases and 3 bases, with 6 bases remaining between them.

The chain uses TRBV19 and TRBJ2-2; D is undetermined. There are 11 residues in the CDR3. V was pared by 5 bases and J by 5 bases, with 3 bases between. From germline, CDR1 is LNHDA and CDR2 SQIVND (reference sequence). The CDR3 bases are TGTGCCAGTAGTCGGACCGGGGAGCTGTTTTTT. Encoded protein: CASSRTGELFF.

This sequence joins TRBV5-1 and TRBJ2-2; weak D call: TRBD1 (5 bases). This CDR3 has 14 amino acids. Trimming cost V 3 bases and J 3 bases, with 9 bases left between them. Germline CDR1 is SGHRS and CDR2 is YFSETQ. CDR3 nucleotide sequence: TGCGCCAGCAGCTCCTCAGGGTACACCGGGGAGCTGTTTTTT. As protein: CASSSSGYTGELFF.